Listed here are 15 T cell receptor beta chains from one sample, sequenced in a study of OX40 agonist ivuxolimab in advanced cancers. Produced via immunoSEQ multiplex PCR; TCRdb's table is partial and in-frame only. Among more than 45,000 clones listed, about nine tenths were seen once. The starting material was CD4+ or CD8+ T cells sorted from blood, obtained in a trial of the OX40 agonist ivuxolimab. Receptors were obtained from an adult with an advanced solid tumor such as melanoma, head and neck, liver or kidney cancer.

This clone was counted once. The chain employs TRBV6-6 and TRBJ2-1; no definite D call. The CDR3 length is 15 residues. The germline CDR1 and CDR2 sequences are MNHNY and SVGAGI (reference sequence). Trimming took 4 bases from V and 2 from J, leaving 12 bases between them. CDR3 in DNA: TGTGCCAGCAGTTTACACGCGGATACCTACAATGAGCAGTTCTTC. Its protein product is CASSLHADTYNEQFF.

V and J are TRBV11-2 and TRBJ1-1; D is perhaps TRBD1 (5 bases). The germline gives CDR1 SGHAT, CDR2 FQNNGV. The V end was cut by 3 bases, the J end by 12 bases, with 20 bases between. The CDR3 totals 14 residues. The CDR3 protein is CASSFKPRWGISFF. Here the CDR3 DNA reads TGTGCCAGCAGCTTCAAGCCGAGGTGGGGGATATCTTTCTTT.

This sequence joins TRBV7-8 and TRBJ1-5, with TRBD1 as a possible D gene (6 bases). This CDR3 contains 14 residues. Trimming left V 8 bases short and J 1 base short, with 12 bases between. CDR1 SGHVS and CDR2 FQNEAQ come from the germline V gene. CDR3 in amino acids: CASAQGQSNQPQHF. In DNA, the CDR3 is TGTGCCAGCGCCCAAGGACAGAGCAATCAGCCCCAGCATTTT. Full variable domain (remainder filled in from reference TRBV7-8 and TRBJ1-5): GAGVSQSPRYKVAKRGQDVALRCDPISGHVSLFWYQQALGQGPEFLTYFQNEAQLDKSGLPSDRFFAERPEGSVSTLKIQRTQQEDSAVYLCASAQGQSNQPQHFGDGTRLSIL.

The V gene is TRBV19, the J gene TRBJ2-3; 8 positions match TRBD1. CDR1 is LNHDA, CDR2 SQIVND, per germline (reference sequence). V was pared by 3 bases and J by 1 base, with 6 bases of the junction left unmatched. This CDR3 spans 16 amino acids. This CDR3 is CASSIPPGQGTDTQYF. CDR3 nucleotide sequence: TGTGCCAGTAGTATTCCCCCGGGACAGGGCACAGATACGCAGTATTTT.

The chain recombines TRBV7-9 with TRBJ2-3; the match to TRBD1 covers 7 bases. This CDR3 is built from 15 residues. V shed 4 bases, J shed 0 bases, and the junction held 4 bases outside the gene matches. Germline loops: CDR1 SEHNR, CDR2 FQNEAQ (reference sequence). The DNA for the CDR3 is TGTGCCAGCAGCTCAGGGGGAGATAGCACAGATACGCAGTATTTT. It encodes CASSSGGDSTDTQYF. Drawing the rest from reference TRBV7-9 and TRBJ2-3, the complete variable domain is DTGVSQNPRHKITKRGQNVTFRCDPISEHNRLYWYRQTLGQGPEFLTYFQNEAQLEKSRLLSDRFSAERPKGSFSTLEIQRTEQGDSAMYLCASSSGGDSTDTQYFGPGTRLTVL.

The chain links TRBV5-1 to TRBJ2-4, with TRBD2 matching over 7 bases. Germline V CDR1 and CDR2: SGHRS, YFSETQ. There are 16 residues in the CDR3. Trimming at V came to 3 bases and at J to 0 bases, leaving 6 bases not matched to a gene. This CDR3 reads CASSWSGGLAKNIQYF. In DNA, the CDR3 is TGCGCCAGCAGCTGGTCGGGGGGATTAGCCAAAAACATTCAGTACTTC. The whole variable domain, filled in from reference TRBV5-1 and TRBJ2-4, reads KAGVTQTPRYLIKTRGQQVTLSCSPISGHRSVSWYQQTPGQGLQFLFEYFSETQRNKGNFPGRFSGRQFSNSRSEMNVSTLELGDSALYLCASSWSGGLAKNIQYFGAGTRLSVL.

CDR3 sequence reads: CASSQADRGYNEQFF. CDR3 sequence (DNA): TGTGCCAGCAGCCAAGCGGACAGGGGGTACAATGAGCAGTTCTTC. This sequence joins TRBV14 and TRBJ2-1, with 10 bases lining up with TRBD1. V was clipped by 1 base and J by 4 bases; unmatched bases: 1. This CDR3 has 15 residues. In germline, CDR1 is SGHDN, CDR2 FVKESK.

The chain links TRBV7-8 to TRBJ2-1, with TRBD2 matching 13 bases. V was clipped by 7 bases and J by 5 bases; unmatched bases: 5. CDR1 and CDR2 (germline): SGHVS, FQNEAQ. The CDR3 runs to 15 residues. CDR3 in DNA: TGTGCCAGCACCCGGGGACTAGCGGGGAACAATGAGCAGTTCTTC. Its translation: CASTRGLAGNNEQFF.

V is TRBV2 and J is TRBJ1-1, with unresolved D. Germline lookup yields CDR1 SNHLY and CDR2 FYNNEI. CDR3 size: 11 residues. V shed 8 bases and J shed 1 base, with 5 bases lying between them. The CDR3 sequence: CASVANTEAFF. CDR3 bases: TGTGCCAGCGTGGCGAACACTGAAGCTTTCTTT.

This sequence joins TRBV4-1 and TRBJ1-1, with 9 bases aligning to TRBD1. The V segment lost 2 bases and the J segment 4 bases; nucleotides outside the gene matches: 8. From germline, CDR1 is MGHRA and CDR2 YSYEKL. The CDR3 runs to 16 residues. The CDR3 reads CASSQFWDRASTEAFF. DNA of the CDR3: TGCGCCAGCAGCCAATTCTGGGACAGGGCGTCCACTGAAGCTTTCTTT.

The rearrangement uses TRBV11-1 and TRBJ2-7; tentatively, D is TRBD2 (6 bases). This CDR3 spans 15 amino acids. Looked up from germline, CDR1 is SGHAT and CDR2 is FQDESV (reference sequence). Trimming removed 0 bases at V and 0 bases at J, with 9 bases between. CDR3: CASSLAGLSSYEQYF. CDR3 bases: TGTGCCAGCAGCTTAGCGGGACTTTCCTCCTACGAGCAGTACTTC.

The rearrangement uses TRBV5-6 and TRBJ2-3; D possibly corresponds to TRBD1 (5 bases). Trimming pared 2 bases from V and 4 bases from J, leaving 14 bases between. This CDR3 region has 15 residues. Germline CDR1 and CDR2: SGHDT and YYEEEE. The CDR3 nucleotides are TGTGCCAGCAGCTTAGGCCTAAAGGGGCCAGATACGCAGTATTTT. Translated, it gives CASSLGLKGPDTQYF.

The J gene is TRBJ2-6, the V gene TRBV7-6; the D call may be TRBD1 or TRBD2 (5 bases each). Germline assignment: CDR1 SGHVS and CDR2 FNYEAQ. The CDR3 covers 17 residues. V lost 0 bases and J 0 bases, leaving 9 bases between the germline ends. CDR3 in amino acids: CASSLAGTRSGANVLTF. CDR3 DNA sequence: TGTGCCAGCAGCTTAGCGGGGACCCGCTCTGGGGCCAACGTCCTGACTTTC.

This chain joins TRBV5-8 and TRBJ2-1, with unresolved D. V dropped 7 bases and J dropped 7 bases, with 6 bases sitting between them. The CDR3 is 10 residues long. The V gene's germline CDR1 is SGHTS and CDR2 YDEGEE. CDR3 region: CASEQNEQFF. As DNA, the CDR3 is TGTGCCAGCGAACAGAATGAGCAGTTCTTC.

For the CDR3, the DNA is TGTGCCAGCAGCTTGGATCCGGCCACTAACTATGGCTACACCTTC. Translated, it gives CASSLDPATNYGYTF. The rearrangement uses TRBV5-6 and TRBJ1-2, with D unresolved. The CDR3 has 15 residues. Germline CDR1 and CDR2: SGHDT and YYEEEE. Trimming pared 0 bases from V and 0 bases from J, leaving 9 bases between. Full variable domain (outside the CDR3, taken from reference TRBV5-6 and TRBJ1-2): DAGVTQSPTHLIKTRGQQVTLRCSPKSGHDTVSWYQQALGQGPQFIFQYYEEEERQRGNFPDRFSGHQFPNYSSELNVNALLLGDSALYLCASSLDPATNYGYTFGSGTRLTVV.